Sequencing of this TCR beta chain was carried out in a study of blood T cells in healthy people across ages. For the study at large: In model experiments, template switching was able to capture about one barcoded beta molecule for every two T cells that were present. Study findings and constraints: With naive T cell percentage, TCR beta diversity showed a strong correlation. Diversity estimated from one million T cells was considered an underestimate.

A sample-barcoded 5' primer and a J-beta primer mix were used in a second PCR of roughly 6 to 11 cycles. TCRdb independently ran MiXCR on the 5' RACE reads; one entry per CDR3 protein. The data hold over a million distinct CDR3 sequences, with around 59% observed a single time. Drawing of peripheral blood yielded 8.5 to 10 milliliters from each donor. The germline CDR1 and CDR2 sequences are LGHNA and YNFKEQ. The CDR3 runs 14 residues. With 4 bases removed from V and 6 bases from J, the gap between germline ends came to 16 bases. A word on this clonotype: The antigen is undetermined.

The TCR was taken from a man between 18 and 35 years old in good health. Sequencing was carried out using blood. This chain connects TRBV4-2 to TRBJ2-7; the D gene could be TRBD1 or TRBD2 (5 bases each). The CDR3 sequence is CASSPDSWGFEQYF. In DNA form, the CDR3 reads TGTGCCAGCAGCCCAGATAGTTGGGGGTTCGAGCAGTACTTC.